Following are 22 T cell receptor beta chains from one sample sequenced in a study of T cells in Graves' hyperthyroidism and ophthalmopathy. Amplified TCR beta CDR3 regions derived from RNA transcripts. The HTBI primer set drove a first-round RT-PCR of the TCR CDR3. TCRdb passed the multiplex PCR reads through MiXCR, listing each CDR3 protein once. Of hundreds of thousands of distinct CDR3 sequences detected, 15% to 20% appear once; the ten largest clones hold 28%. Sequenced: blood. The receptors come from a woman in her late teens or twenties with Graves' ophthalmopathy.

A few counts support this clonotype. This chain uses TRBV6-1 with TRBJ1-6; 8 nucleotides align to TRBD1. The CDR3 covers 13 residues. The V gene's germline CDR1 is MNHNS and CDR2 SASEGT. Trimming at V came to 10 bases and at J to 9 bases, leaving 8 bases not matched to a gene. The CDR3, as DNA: TGTGCCACGGGACAGGCTAGGGGTTCACCCCTCCACTTT. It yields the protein CATGQARGSPLHF.

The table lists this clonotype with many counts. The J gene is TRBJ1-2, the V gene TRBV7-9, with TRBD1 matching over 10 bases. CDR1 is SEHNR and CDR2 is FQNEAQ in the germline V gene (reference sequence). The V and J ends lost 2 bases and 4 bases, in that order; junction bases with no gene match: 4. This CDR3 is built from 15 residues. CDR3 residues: CASSLSGQGSYGYTF. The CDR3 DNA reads TGTGCCAGCAGCTTATCGGGACAGGGGAGCTATGGCTACACCTTC.

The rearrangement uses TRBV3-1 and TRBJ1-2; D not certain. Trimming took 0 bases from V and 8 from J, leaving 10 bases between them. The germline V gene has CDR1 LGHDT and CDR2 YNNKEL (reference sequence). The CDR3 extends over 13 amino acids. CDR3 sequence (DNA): TGTGCCAGCAGCCAAGATCTGAAGGAGGGCTACACCTTC. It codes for CASSQDLKEGYTF.

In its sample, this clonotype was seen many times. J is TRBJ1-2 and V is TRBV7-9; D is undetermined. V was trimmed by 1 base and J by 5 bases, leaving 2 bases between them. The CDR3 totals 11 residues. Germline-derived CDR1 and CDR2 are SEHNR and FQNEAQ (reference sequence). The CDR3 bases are TGTGCCAGCAGCTTAGAGTATGGCTACACCTTC. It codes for CASSLEYGYTF. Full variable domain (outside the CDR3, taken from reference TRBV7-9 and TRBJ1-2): DTGVSQNPRHKITKRGQNVTFRCDPISEHNRLYWYRQTLGQGPEFLTYFQNEAQLEKSRLLSDRFSAERPKGSFSTLEIQRTEQGDSAMYLCASSLEYGYTFGSGTRLTVV.

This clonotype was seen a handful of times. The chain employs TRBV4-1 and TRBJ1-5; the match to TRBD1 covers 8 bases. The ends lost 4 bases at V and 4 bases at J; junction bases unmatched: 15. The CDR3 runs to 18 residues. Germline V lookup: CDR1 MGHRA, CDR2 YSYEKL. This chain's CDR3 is CASSLNFIGQGGNQPQHF. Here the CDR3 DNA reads TGCGCCAGCAGCCTCAATTTTATTGGACAGGGAGGAAATCAGCCCCAGCATTTT.

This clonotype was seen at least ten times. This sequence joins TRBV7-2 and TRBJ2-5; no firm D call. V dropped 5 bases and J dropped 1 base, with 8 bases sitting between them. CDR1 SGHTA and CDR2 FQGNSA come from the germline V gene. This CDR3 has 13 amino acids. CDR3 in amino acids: CASSVRAQETQYF. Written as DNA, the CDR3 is TGTGCCAGCAGCGTCCGGGCCCAAGAGACCCAGTACTTC.

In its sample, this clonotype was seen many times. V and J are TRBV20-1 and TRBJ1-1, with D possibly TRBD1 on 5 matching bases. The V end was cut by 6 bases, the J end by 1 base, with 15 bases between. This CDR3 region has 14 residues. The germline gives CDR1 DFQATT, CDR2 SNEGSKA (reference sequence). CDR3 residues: CSATYGTGNTEAFF. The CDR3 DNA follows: TGCAGTGCCACCTATGGGACGGGGAACACTGAAGCTTTCTTT.

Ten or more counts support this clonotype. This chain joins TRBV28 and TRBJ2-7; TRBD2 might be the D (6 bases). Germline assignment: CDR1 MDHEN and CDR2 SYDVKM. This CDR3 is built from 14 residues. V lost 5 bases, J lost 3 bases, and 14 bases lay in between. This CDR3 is CASSRASAGYEQYF. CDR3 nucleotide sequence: TGTGCCAGCAGTCGGGCTAGCGCGGGCTACGAGCAGTACTTC.

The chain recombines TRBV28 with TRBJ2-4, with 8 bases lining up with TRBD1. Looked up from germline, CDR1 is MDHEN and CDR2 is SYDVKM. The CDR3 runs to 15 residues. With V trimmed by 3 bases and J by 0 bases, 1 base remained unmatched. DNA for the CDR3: TGTGCCAGCAGTTTGCAGGGGGCAGCCAAAAACATTCAGTACTTC. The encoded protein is CASSLQGAAKNIQYF.

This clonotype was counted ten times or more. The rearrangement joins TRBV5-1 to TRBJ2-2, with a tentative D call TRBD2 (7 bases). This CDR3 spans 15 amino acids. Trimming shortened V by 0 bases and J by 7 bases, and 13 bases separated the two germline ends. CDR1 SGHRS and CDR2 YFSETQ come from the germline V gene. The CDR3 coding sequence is TGCGCCAGCAGCTTGGGTCCGGGGGGCGACGGGGAGCTGTTTTTT. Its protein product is CASSLGPGGDGELFF.

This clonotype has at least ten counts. This CDR3 reads CASSPTGTSLSYNEQFF. CDR3 sequence (DNA): TGTGCCAGCAGCCCTACCGGGACTAGCTTATCCTACAATGAGCAGTTCTTC. The V and J genes are TRBV9 and TRBJ2-1; 9 bases agree with TRBD2. CDR3 length: 17 amino acids. Germline-derived CDR1 and CDR2 are SGDLS and YYNGEE. Trimming took 4 bases from V and 1 from J; bases not matched to a gene: 9.

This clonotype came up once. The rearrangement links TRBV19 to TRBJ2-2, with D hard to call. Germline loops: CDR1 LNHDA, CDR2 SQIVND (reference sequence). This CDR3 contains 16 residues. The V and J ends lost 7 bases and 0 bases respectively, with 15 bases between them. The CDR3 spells CASTPRGSTNTGELFF. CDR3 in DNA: TGTGCCAGTACCCCCCGAGGCTCTACGAACACCGGGGAGCTGTTTTTT.

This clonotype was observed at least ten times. CDR3 DNA: TGTGCCAGTAGTAGGGGCGACTATGGCTACACCTTC. It codes for CASSRGDYGYTF. The gene calls are TRBV19 and TRBJ1-2; TRBD1 is a possible D gene (5 bases). Trimming pared 4 bases from V and 3 bases from J, leaving 6 bases between. The germline CDR1 and CDR2 sequences are LNHDA and SQIVND (reference sequence). The CDR3 length is 12 residues.

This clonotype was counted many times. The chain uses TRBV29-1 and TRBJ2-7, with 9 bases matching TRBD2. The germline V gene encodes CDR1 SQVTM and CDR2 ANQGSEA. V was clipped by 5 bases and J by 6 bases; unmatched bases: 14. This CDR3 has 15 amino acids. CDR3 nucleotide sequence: TGCAGCGTTCGGGGCGCGGGAGGGCCATCAGCCGAGCAGTACTTC. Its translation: CSVRGAGGPSAEQYF.

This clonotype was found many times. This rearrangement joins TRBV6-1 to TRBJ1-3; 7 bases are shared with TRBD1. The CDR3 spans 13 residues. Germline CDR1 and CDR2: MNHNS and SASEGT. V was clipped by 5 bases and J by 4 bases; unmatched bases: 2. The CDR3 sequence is CASSKDRGNTIYF. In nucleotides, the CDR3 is TGTGCCAGCAGTAAGGACAGGGGAAACACCATATATTTT.

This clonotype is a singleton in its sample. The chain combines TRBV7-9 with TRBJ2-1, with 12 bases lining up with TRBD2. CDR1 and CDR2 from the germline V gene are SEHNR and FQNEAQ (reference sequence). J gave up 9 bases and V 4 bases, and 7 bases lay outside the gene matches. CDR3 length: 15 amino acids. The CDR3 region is CASSSSGRASAEQFF. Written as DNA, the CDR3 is TGTGCCAGCAGCTCTAGCGGGAGGGCCAGTGCTGAGCAGTTCTTC.

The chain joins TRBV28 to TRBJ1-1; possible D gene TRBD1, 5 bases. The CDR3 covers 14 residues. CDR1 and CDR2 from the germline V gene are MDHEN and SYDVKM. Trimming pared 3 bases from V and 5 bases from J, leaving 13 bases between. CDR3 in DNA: TGTGCCAGCAGTTTTGTGGGGGATGGGACTGAAGCTTTCTTT. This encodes CASSFVGDGTEAFF.

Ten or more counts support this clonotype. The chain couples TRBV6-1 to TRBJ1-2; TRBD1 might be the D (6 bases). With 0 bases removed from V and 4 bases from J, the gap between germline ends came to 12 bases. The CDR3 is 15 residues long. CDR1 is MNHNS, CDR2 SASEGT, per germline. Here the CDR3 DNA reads TGTGCCAGCAGTGAAGCGCGAAGGGGGACCTATGGCTACACCTTC. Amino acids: CASSEARRGTYGYTF.

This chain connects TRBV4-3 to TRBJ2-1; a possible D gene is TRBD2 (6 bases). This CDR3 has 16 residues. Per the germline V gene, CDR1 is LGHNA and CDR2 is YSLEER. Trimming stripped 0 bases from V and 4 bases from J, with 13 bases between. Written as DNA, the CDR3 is TGCGCCAGCAGCCAAGATGCGTGGGAGGTATACAATGAGCAGTTCTTC. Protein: CASSQDAWEVYNEQFF.

The CDR3 coding sequence is TGCAGTGCTAGTGACACTAGCGGGGGGGCGGTCTACGAGCAGTACTTC. This codes for CSASDTSGGAVYEQYF. This chain joins TRBV20-1 and TRBJ2-7, with 13 bases identical to TRBD2. Germline V gene lookup returns CDR1 DFQATT and CDR2 SNEGSKA (reference sequence). Trimming cost V 3 bases and J 3 bases; bases outside gene matches: 8. CDR3 length equals 16 residues.

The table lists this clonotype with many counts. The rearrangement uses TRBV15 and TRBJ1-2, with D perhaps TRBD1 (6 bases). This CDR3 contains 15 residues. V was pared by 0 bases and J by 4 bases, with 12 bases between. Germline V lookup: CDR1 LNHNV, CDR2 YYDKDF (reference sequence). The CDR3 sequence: CATSRDRTDLYGYTF. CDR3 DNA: TGTGCCACCAGCAGAGATAGGACAGACCTCTATGGCTACACCTTC.

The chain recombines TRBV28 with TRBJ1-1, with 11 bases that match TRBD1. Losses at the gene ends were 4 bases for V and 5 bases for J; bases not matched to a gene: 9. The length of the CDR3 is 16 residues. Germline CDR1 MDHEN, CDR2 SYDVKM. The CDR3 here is CASSSLGTGGLTEAFF. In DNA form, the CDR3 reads TGTGCCAGCAGTTCTCTCGGGACAGGGGGTCTTACTGAAGCTTTCTTT.